This entry lists 17 T cell receptor beta chains sequenced from one sample in a study of cytomegalovirus exposure and HLA in healthy donors. PCR involved 60 Vbeta and 13 Jbeta primers. Sequencing was performed with immunoSEQ multiplex PCR; in TCRdb, only in-frame clones are kept and a portion is missing. This sample has about 150,000 clones; 65% to 80% occur once, and the top ten carry 1.5% to 2%. What was sequenced was PBMCs. These receptors were collected from a woman between 35 and 50 years old in good health and CMV-seronegative.

This chain uses TRBV19 with TRBJ2-2; TRBD1 matches 10 bases. With 7 bases clipped from V and 5 bases from J, the junction kept 19 bases outside the gene matches. The CDR3 sequence is 19 residues long. Looked up from germline, CDR1 is LNHDA and CDR2 is SQIVND (reference sequence). Here the CDR3 reads CASNNLLIGGTGVTGELFF. The CDR3 DNA reads TGTGCCAGTAATAACCTCCTAATAGGCGGGACAGGGGTTACCGGGGAGCTGTTTTTT.

The chain couples TRBV14 to TRBJ2-1, with 7 nucleotides matching TRBD2. The CDR3 has 16 amino acids. CDR1 and CDR2 (germline): SGHDN, FVKESK. J lost 4 bases, V lost 0 bases, and 6 bases had no gene match. For the CDR3, the DNA is TGTGCCAGCAGCCAAGATGGAGCGGGGATATACAATGAGCAGTTCTTC. Translation gives CASSQDGAGIYNEQFF.

This clone is a singleton in its sample. The rearrangement uses TRBV14 and TRBJ2-1, with 7 bases lining up with TRBD2. Germline lookup yields CDR1 SGHDN and CDR2 FVKESK. The CDR3 is 18 amino acids. With V trimmed by 4 bases and J by 1 base, 13 bases remained unmatched. The CDR3 loop is CASSLRWGAGPSYNEQFF. The DNA of the CDR3 is TGTGCCAGCAGCCTTAGATGGGGAGCGGGACCATCCTACAATGAGCAGTTCTTC.

The chain carries TRBV18 and TRBJ2-7, with D unresolved. Trimming left V 1 base short and J 2 bases short, with 6 bases between. CDR1 is KGHSH, CDR2 LQKENI, per germline. The CDR3 loop spans 13 amino acids. CDR3 in DNA: TGTGCCAGCTCACCACGTCAGGCCTACGAGCAGTACTTC. Protein product: CASSPRQAYEQYF.

The V and J genes are TRBV6-1 and TRBJ1-2; maybe TRBD1 (5 bases). Per the germline V gene, CDR1 is MNHNS and CDR2 is SASEGT. This CDR3 region has 14 residues. Trimming removed 0 bases from V and 4 bases from J, with 9 bases in between. CDR3 region: CASSEADDSYGYTF. The CDR3 DNA is TGTGCCAGCAGTGAAGCTGACGACAGCTATGGCTACACCTTC.

This clone was found a few times. The chain is built from TRBV5-6 and TRBJ1-2; D remains ambiguous. This CDR3 has 15 residues. The V and J ends lost 5 bases and 4 bases respectively, with 18 bases between them. Germline CDR1 reads SGHDT; CDR2 reads YYEEEE. The CDR3 coding sequence is TGTGCCAGCAGTACTGGAGGCCGACGGGCCTATGGCTACACCTTC. Translated, it gives CASSTGGRRAYGYTF.

This clone was seen only a few times. The gene calls are TRBV5-6 and TRBJ1-2; 12 positions match TRBD1. Per the germline V gene, CDR1 is SGHDT and CDR2 is YYEEEE. V trimming: 6 bases; J trimming: 7 bases; junction bases outside the gene matches: 10. CDR3 length: 15 amino acids. The CDR3 region has the DNA TGTGCCAGCAACCTACCGGGACAGGGGGCGTCTGGCTACACCTTC. Protein product: CASNLPGQGASGYTF. The variable domain in full, completed from reference TRBV5-6 and TRBJ1-2, reads DAGVTQSPTHLIKTRGQQVTLRCSPKSGHDTVSWYQQALGQGPQFIFQYYEEEERQRGNFPDRFSGHQFPNYSSELNVNALLLGDSALYLCASNLPGQGASGYTFGSGTRLTVV.

V usage is TRBV27 and J usage is TRBJ2-1, with 10 bases aligning to TRBD2. The CDR3 has 13 residues. Germline values: CDR1 MNHEY, CDR2 SMNVEV (reference sequence). The CDR3 region is CISGRPGDNEQFF. CDR3 coding DNA: TGTATTAGCGGGAGGCCGGGTGACAATGAGCAGTTCTTC.

The J gene is TRBJ2-7, the V gene TRBV2; 12 bases match TRBD2. The CDR3 runs to 16 residues. Germline CDR1 reads SNHLY; CDR2 reads FYNNEI. Trimming took 1 base from V and 0 from J; bases not matched to a gene: 1. CDR3 bases: TGTGCCAGCAGTGAAGGACTAGCGGGGGCCTCCTACGAGCAGTACTTC. Translation gives CASSEGLAGASYEQYF. The full variable domain, completed using reference TRBV2 and TRBJ2-7, is EPEVTQTPSHQVTQMGQEVILRCVPISNHLYFYWYRQILGQKVEFLVSFYNNEISEKSEIFDDQFSVERPDGSNFTLKIRSTKLEDSAMYFCASSEGLAGASYEQYFGPGTRLTVT.

CDR3 in DNA: TGTGCCAGCAGCGTGCGTGGGGGGGCGGGCACCGGGGAGCTGTTTTTT. Translated, it gives CASSVRGGAGTGELFF. The genes are TRBV9 and TRBJ2-2, with TRBD2 as a possible D gene (7 bases). Looked up from germline, CDR1 is SGDLS and CDR2 is YYNGEE. The ends were cut back, 2 bases at V and 4 bases at J, with 15 bases in the middle. The CDR3 is 16 residues long.

The J gene is TRBJ1-3, the V gene TRBV12-2. TRBV12-2 is assigned pseudogene status. The CDR3 contains 15 residues. CDR3 sequence: CASRPRRHFENTIYF. CDR3 DNA sequence: TGTGCAAGTCGCCCACGGCGGCACTTTGAAAACACCATATATTTT.

V and J are TRBV2 and TRBJ1-4; 9 bases agree with TRBD1. J gave up 5 bases and V 4 bases, and 2 bases lay outside the gene matches. The length of the CDR3 is 14 residues. CDR1 SNHLY and CDR2 FYNNEI come from the germline V gene. The CDR3 spells CASSVDRGNEKLFF. CDR3 nucleotides: TGTGCCAGCAGTGTGGACAGGGGAAATGAAAAACTGTTTTTT.

This chain joins TRBV25-1 and TRBJ2-7; tentative D call: TRBD1 (6 bases). The CDR3 has 14 residues. Germline V gene sequence: CDR1 MGHDK, CDR2 SYGVNS. The V gene lost 7 bases and the J gene lost 2 bases, with 15 bases spanning the gap. The CDR3 sequence is CASTALDSPYEQYF. Written as DNA, the CDR3 is TGTGCCAGCACTGCCTTGGACAGCCCCTACGAGCAGTACTTC.

This chain links TRBV5-6 with TRBJ2-3; the D gene is possibly TRBD2 (5 bases). Trimming stripped 4 bases from V and 4 bases from J, with 10 bases between. Germline V gene data show CDR1 as SGHDT and CDR2 as YYEEEE. The CDR3 sequence is 13 residues long. The CDR3 bases are TGTGCCAGCAGCACGGGAAGCGCAGATACGCAGTATTTT. It translates to CASSTGSADTQYF.

This clone has a handful of counts. This sequence joins TRBV14 and TRBJ1-4, with D unresolved. V was clipped by 4 bases and J by 7 bases, with 10 bases between them. Germline V gene sequence: CDR1 SGHDN, CDR2 FVKESK. This CDR3 is 13 amino acids long. CDR3 region: CASSLPGAEKLFF. For the CDR3, the DNA is TGTGCCAGCAGCCTACCAGGCGCTGAAAAACTGTTTTTT. Using reference TRBV14 and TRBJ1-4 for the parts outside the CDR3, the full variable domain is EAGVTQFPSHSVIEKGQTVTLRCDPISGHDNLYWYRRVMGKEIKFLLHFVKESKQDESGMPNNRFLAERTGGTYSTLKVQPAELEDSGVYFCASSLPGAEKLFFGSGTQLSVL.

V gene TRBV15 combines with J gene TRBJ2-7, with 13 bases fitting TRBD2. Unmatched junction bases numbered 9, after V lost 1 base and J lost 0 bases. This CDR3 is built from 19 residues. Germline V gene lookup returns CDR1 LNHNV and CDR2 YYDKDF (reference sequence). Here the CDR3 reads CATSRGGLAGVGYSYEQYF. As DNA, the CDR3 is TGTGCCACCAGCAGAGGCGGACTAGCGGGAGTGGGATACTCCTACGAGCAGTACTTC.

J is TRBJ2-2 and V is TRBV27, with D possibly matching TRBD2 (5 bases). This CDR3 is 16 amino acids long. Per the germline V gene, CDR1 is MNHEY and CDR2 is SMNVEV (reference sequence). Trimming removed 6 bases from V and 3 bases from J, with 17 bases in between. The CDR3 loop is CASSRKVRTDTGELFF. For the CDR3, the DNA is TGTGCCAGCAGCCGAAAAGTACGGACTGACACCGGGGAGCTGTTTTTT.